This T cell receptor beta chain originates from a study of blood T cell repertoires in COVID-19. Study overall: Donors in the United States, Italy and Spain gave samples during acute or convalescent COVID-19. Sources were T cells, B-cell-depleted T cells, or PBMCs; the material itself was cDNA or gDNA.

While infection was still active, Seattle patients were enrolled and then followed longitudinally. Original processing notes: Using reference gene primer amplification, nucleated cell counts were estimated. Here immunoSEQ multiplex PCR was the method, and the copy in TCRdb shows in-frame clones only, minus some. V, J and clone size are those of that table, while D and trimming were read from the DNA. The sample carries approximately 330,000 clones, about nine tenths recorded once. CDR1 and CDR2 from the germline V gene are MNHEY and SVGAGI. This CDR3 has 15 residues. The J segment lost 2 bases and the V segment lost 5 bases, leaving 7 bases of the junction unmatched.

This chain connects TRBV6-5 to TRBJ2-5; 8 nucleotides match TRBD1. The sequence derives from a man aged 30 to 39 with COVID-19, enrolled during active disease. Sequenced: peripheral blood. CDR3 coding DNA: TGTGCCAGCAGTCACAGGGGGTCCCCACAAGAGACCCAGTACTTC. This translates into CASSHRGSPQETQYF.